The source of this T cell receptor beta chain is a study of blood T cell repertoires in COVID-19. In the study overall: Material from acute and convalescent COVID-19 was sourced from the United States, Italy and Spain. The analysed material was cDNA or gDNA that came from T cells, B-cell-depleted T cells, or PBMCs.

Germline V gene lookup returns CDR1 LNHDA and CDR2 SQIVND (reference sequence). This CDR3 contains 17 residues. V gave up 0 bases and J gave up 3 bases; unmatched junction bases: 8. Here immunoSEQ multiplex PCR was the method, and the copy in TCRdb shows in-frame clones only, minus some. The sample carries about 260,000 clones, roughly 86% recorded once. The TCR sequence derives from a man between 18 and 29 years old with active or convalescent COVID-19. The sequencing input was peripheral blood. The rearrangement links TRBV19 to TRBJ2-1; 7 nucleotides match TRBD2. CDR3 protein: CASSIDDGASGYNEQFF. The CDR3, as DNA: TGTGCCAGTAGTATAGACGATGGGGCTAGCGGCTACAATGAGCAGTTCTTC.